The 13 T cell receptor beta chains listed next were all sequenced from one sample in a study of shared clonotypes between healthy human individuals (dated by TCRdb to the early 2020s). CD8 naive samples consisted of CD45RO-negative cells that were positively selected for CCR7, yielding a CD45RA+CCR7+ population without TemRA cells. The library was generated by the immunoSEQ multiplex PCR assay. TCRdb's version of the immuneACCESS table is confined to in-frame rearrangements and falls short of the full clone set. An unresolved V gene accounts for under half of the shortfall where checked; the remainder is of unknown origin. The sample table contains under 850,000 clones; only one count was recorded for almost 95% of them. The ten largest make up about 25% of the sample. The specimen was naive CD8+ T cells sorted from blood. The label giving this sample's cell subset or site can be read as: CD45RA+CCR7+. The receptors derive from a man younger than 40 in good health.

V is TRBV5-6 and J is TRBJ2-1; D not resolved. CDR1 is SGHDT, CDR2 YYEEEE, per germline. The CDR3 sequence is 15 residues long. V lost 4 bases to trimming and J lost 1 base, with 12 bases between them. CDR3 protein: CASSVSYRSYNEQFF. The CDR3 DNA reads as TGTGCCAGCAGCGTGTCATACAGATCCTACAATGAGCAGTTCTTC.

This rearrangement joins TRBV7-9 to TRBJ2-7; no clear D. This CDR3 spans 16 amino acids. V lost 3 bases to trimming and J lost 4 bases, with 19 bases between them. Germline values: CDR1 SEHNR, CDR2 FQNEAQ (reference sequence). The CDR3 DNA sequence: TGTGCCAGCAGCTTTCTCCCCACGAATTCTCGTTACGAGCAGTACTTC. It codes for CASSFLPTNSRYEQYF.

The chain has TRBV27 and TRBJ2-6; D uncertain. Deletions cut 4 bases from V and 0 bases from J, with 1 base between. This CDR3 comprises 13 residues. CDR1 and CDR2 from the germline V gene are MNHEY and SMNVEV (reference sequence). CDR3 DNA sequence: TGTGCCAGCAGTTACTCTGGGGCCAACGTCCTGACTTTC. This codes for CASSYSGANVLTF.

In nucleotides, the CDR3 is TGTGCCAGCAGCGTAACAGGGGGCGCGGGCTACGAGCAGTACTTC. Translated, it gives CASSVTGGAGYEQYF. The V and J genes are TRBV9 and TRBJ2-7; 9 positions match TRBD1. Germline lookup yields CDR1 SGDLS and CDR2 YYNGEE. The CDR3 extends over 15 amino acids. With 1 base clipped from V and 3 bases from J, the junction kept 5 bases outside the gene matches.

This clone was detected only a few times. Being one base from a much bigger clone, this may be a read error. Other DNA sequences in the sample encode the same CDR3. The CDR3 loop is CASSDLNTGELFF. CDR3 DNA: TGTGCCAGCAGTGACTTGAACACCGGGGAGCTGTTTTTT. The chain combines TRBV6-4 with TRBJ2-2, with D unresolved. V lost 1 base to trimming and J lost 1 base, with 1 base between them. This CDR3 contains 13 residues. Germline V CDR1 and CDR2: MRHNA, SNTAGT.

This chain joins TRBV11-3 and TRBJ2-5; no clear D. This CDR3 spans 13 amino acids. Germline V gene lookup returns CDR1 SGHNT and CDR2 YENEEA. V was clipped by 2 bases and J by 3 bases, with 7 bases between them. The CDR3: CASSLLAEETQYF. CDR3 in DNA: TGTGCCAGCAGCTTACTGGCAGAAGAGACCCAGTACTTC. Full variable domain (remainder filled in from reference TRBV11-3 and TRBJ2-5): EAGVVQSPRYKIIEKKQPVAFWCNPISGHNTLYWYLQNLGQGPELLIRYENEEAVDDSQLPKDRFSAERLKGVDSTLKIQPAELGDSAVYLCASSLLAEETQYFGPGTRLLVL.

The gene calls are TRBV19 and TRBJ2-7; TRBD1 aligns across 10 bases. V shed 6 bases and J 7 bases; nucleotides not matched to a gene: 9. Germline CDR1 and CDR2: LNHDA and SQIVND (reference sequence). CDR3 length equals 14 residues. The CDR3 DNA follows: TGTGCCAGTAGCCCGGGACAGGGGTCACGGGAGCAGTACTTC. Translation: CASSPGQGSREQYF. Using reference TRBV19 and TRBJ2-7 for the parts outside the CDR3, the full variable domain is DGGITQSPKYLFRKEGQNVTLSCEQNLNHDAMYWYRQDPGQGLRLIYYSQIVNDFQKGDIAEGYSVSREKKESFPLTVTSAQKNPTAFYLCASSPGQGSREQYFGPGTRLTVT.

This clone was recorded only once. This chain links TRBV6-1 with TRBJ1-2; 10 bases fit TRBD1. The CDR3 is made up of 15 amino acids. Germline loops: CDR1 MNHNS, CDR2 SASEGT. The V gene end was trimmed by 6 bases and the J gene end by 6 bases; junction bases not matched to a gene: 10. CDR3 sequence reads: CASSLPTGGADGYTF. Here the CDR3 DNA reads TGTGCCAGCAGCCTCCCGACAGGGGGCGCAGATGGCTACACCTTC.

V is TRBV5-1 and J is TRBJ2-5; D perhaps matches TRBD1 (6 bases). This CDR3 spans 14 amino acids. Looked up from germline, CDR1 is SGHRS and CDR2 is YFSETQ. The V end lost 0 bases, the J end lost 1 base, and 7 bases lay between the germline ends. The CDR3 DNA reads TGCGCCAGCAGCTTGGCGGACAGCCAAGAGACCCAGTACTTC. It is translated as CASSLADSQETQYF.

The V call is TRBV5-5, the J call TRBJ1-1, with D tentatively TRBD1 (6 bases). Trimming took 5 bases from V and 0 from J, leaving 20 bases between them. CDR1 and CDR2 from the germline V gene are SGHKS and YYEKEE (reference sequence). CDR3 length: 17 amino acids. In DNA, the CDR3 is TGTGCCAGCAGTAGTGGGACACAGGCAACCATGAACACTGAAGCTTTCTTT. The encoded protein is CASSSGTQATMNTEAFF.

V gene TRBV27 combines with J gene TRBJ2-3; 7 bases match TRBD2. The CDR3 is 18 amino acids. V lost 6 bases, J lost 5 bases, and 20 bases stayed unmatched. Per germline, CDR1 MNHEY and CDR2 SMNVEV (reference sequence). DNA for the CDR3: TGTGCCAGCAGCCCTCGGCTCGGCGTGCGGGAGCGGGGAGATACGCAGTATTTT. Protein product: CASSPRLGVRERGDTQYF.

The chain joins TRBV7-6 to TRBJ2-1; 15 nucleotides align to TRBD2. This CDR3 is built from 16 residues. In germline, CDR1 is SGHVS, CDR2 FNYEAQ. V lost 6 bases, J lost 3 bases, and 3 bases stayed unmatched. In DNA, the CDR3 is TGTGCCAGCAGATCGGGACTAGCGGGAGGCTACAATGAGCAGTTCTTC. Translation gives CASRSGLAGGYNEQFF.

The rearrangement links TRBV9 to TRBJ1-1; D gene ambiguous. Germline CDR1 is SGDLS and CDR2 is YYNGEE. The CDR3 runs 13 residues. V lost 0 bases, J lost 8 bases, and 11 bases lay in between. The CDR3 region is CASSVVEGLEAFF. CDR3 sequence (DNA): TGTGCCAGCAGCGTAGTGGAGGGTTTAGAAGCTTTCTTT. Together with reference TRBV9 and TRBJ1-1, the CDR3 gives the full variable domain: DSGVTQTPKHLITATGQRVTLRCSPRSGDLSVYWYQQSLDQGLQFLIQYYNGEERAKGNILERFSAQQFPDLHSELNLSSLELGDSALYFCASSVVEGLEAFFGQGTRLTVV.